The 20 T cell receptor beta chains given below trace back to one sample, sequenced in a study of blood T cell repertoires in COVID-19. Produced via immunoSEQ multiplex PCR; TCRdb's table is partial and in-frame only. Of around 400,000 clones in the sample, around 87% were seen once. The sequencing input was peripheral blood. These receptors were taken from a woman in her sixties with COVID-19, enrolled during active disease.

This chain connects TRBV5-1 to TRBJ2-2, with TRBD2 matching over 10 bases. With V trimmed by 0 bases and J by 4 bases, 3 bases remained unmatched. Per germline, CDR1 SGHRS and CDR2 YFSETQ. The length of the CDR3 is 16 residues. The DNA of the CDR3 is TGCGCCAGCAGCTTGGAGCGGGGGGGCGTCACCGGGGAGCTGTTTTTT. It yields the protein CASSLERGGVTGELFF.

The V gene is TRBV7-3, the J gene TRBJ2-1, with D possibly being TRBD2 (7 bases). Trimming cost V 5 bases and J 4 bases, with 18 bases left between them. Germline lookup yields CDR1 SGHTA and CDR2 FQGTGA. This CDR3 comprises 16 residues. The CDR3 nucleotides are TGTGCCAGCAGCGGGGGGCCTAGCGGCCCTTACAATGAGCAGTTCTTC. Translating it yields CASSGGPSGPYNEQFF.

This rearrangement joins TRBV12-3 or TRBV12-4 to TRBJ2-1, with D unclear. The V end lost 2 bases, the J end lost 7 bases, and 6 bases lay between the germline ends. This CDR3 has 12 amino acids. The CDR3 DNA sequence: TGTGCCAGCAGTTTAAATCGTAATGAGCAGTTCTTC. As protein: CASSLNRNEQFF.

The V and J genes are TRBV3-1 (or the pseudogene TRBV3-2) and TRBJ1-1, with D possibly being TRBD1 (5 bases). Germline CDR1 is LGHDT and CDR2 is YNNKEL (reference sequence). CDR3 length: 14 amino acids. V was clipped by 5 bases and J by 4 bases, with 14 bases between them. The CDR3: CASSETAGFTEAFF. CDR3 DNA sequence: TGTGCCAGCAGCGAAACCGCAGGGTTCACTGAAGCTTTCTTT.

The rearrangement uses TRBV6-5 and TRBJ1-3, with a tentative D call TRBD1 (6 bases). This CDR3 region has 15 residues. V lost 7 bases and J lost 1, with 14 bases in between. Germline lookup yields CDR1 MNHEY and CDR2 SVGAGI. CDR3 sequence reads: CASIGGRHSGNTIYF. As DNA, the CDR3 is TGTGCCAGCATAGGGGGACGGCATTCTGGAAACACCATATATTTT.

The chain recombines TRBV20-1 with TRBJ2-7; D is perhaps TRBD2 (5 bases). The V end lost 3 bases, the J end lost 6 bases, and 9 bases lay between the germline ends. Germline CDR1 is DFQATT and CDR2 is SNEGSKA (reference sequence). The length of the CDR3 is 11 residues. CDR3 DNA sequence: TGCAGTGCTAGTTTGGCGGGCGAGCAGTACTTC. This gives the protein CSASLAGEQYF.

CDR3 residues: CASSSGLAGPSDEQFF. In DNA form, the CDR3 reads TGTGCCAGCAGCTCGGGACTAGCGGGACCGAGCGATGAGCAGTTCTTC. The V gene is TRBV11-3, the J gene TRBJ2-1, with 13 bases lining up with TRBD2. Trimming cost V 4 bases and J 8 bases; bases outside gene matches: 8. Germline loops: CDR1 SGHNT, CDR2 YENEEA. This CDR3 has 16 residues.

The chain couples TRBV20-1 to TRBJ1-2; tentative D call: TRBD1 (5 bases). Trimming took 3 bases from V and 8 from J, leaving 16 bases between them. The CDR3 totals 13 residues. Germline V lookup: CDR1 DFQATT, CDR2 SNEGSKA (reference sequence). CDR3 DNA: TGCAGTGCTAGTTGGATTTCAGGGTTAGGCTACACCTTC. Translation gives CSASWISGLGYTF.

The CDR3 bases are TGTGCCAGCAGCCCTGAGGATCTTGAAGAGACCCAGTACTTC. Translation: CASSPEDLEETQYF. The genes are TRBV9 and TRBJ2-5; D remains unclear. The germline V gene has CDR1 SGDLS and CDR2 YYNGEE. V was clipped by 4 bases and J by 3 bases, with 13 bases between them. CDR3 size: 14 residues.

About this clone itself: Additional DNA sequences in this sample encode the identical CDR3. CDR3 nucleotides: TGTGCCAGCAGCGCCGCCGGGGGCACCGGGGAGCTGTTTTTT. This encodes CASSAAGGTGELFF. The chain joins TRBV2 to TRBJ2-2, with D perhaps matching TRBD2 (6 bases). The CDR3 covers 14 residues. Trimming removed 6 bases from V and 4 bases from J, with 12 bases in between. The germline CDR1 and CDR2 sequences are SNHLY and FYNNEI.

The chain links TRBV9 to TRBJ1-3, with 7 bases matching TRBD1. CDR3 length equals 13 residues. The V and J ends lost 6 bases and 4 bases, in that order; junction bases with no gene match: 4. Germline lookup yields CDR1 SGDLS and CDR2 YYNGEE. The CDR3 sequence: CASKRTGGNTIYF. In DNA form, the CDR3 reads TGTGCCAGCAAGAGGACAGGAGGAAACACCATATATTTT.

The rearrangement uses TRBV10-1 and TRBJ1-2; D is ambiguous. The CDR3 extends over 13 amino acids. The V gene lost 4 bases and the J gene lost 5 bases, with 11 bases spanning the gap. Germline CDR1 is WNHNN and CDR2 is SYGVQD (reference sequence). The CDR3 coding sequence is TGCGCCAGCAGTGCGGATACAGCTTATGGCTACACCTTC. Its translation: CASSADTAYGYTF.

V usage is TRBV6-2 or TRBV6-3 and J usage is TRBJ1-2; D is perhaps TRBD1 (6 bases). V gave up 2 bases and J gave up 6 bases, with 13 bases separating them. CDR1 and CDR2 from the germline V gene are MNHEY and SVGEGT. There are 14 residues in the CDR3. CDR3 in amino acids: CASSYGQGRNGYTF. CDR3 DNA sequence: TGTGCCAGCAGTTACGGGCAGGGGAGAAATGGCTACACCTTC.

The V call is TRBV5-1, the J call TRBJ2-3; 7 positions match TRBD1. This CDR3 spans 13 amino acids. Looked up from germline, CDR1 is SGHRS and CDR2 is YFSETQ. Trimming removed 1 base from V and 6 bases from J; junction bases left unmatched: 2. The CDR3 DNA is TGCGCCAGCAGCTTGCCACAGGGGGATACGCAGTATTTT. Its translation: CASSLPQGDTQYF.

This clone was seen a single time. This chain links TRBV5-1 with TRBJ2-1; D is unresolved. This CDR3 comprises 15 residues. The germline CDR1 and CDR2 sequences are SGHRS and YFSETQ. V lost 0 bases, J lost 0 bases, and 7 bases lay in between. The CDR3: CASSLGSYSYNEQFF. CDR3 in DNA: TGCGCCAGCAGCTTGGGGAGTTACTCCTACAATGAGCAGTTCTTC.

This clone was seen a single time. The V gene is TRBV28, the J gene TRBJ2-3; 8 bases match TRBD2. The germline CDR1 and CDR2 sequences are MDHEN and SYDVKM. The CDR3 runs to 14 residues. J lost 0 bases, V lost 6 bases, and 2 bases had no gene match. CDR3 sequence reads: CASRSGGSTDTQYF. DNA for the CDR3: TGTGCCAGCAGGTCGGGGGGGAGCACAGATACGCAGTATTTT.

V gene TRBV7-6 combines with J gene TRBJ2-3; D remains unclear. The V gene lost 5 bases and the J gene lost 5 bases, with 14 bases spanning the gap. Looked up from germline, CDR1 is SGHVS and CDR2 is FNYEAQ. This CDR3 contains 14 residues. The CDR3 sequence: CASSPRGSIDTQYF. Here the CDR3 DNA reads TGTGCCAGCAGCCCCCGCGGTTCCATAGATACGCAGTATTTT.

The V gene is TRBV2, the J gene TRBJ1-6; 8 positions match TRBD1. This CDR3 has 16 residues. V dropped 4 bases and J dropped 0; count of bases not matched to a gene: 2. Germline-derived CDR1 and CDR2 are SNHLY and FYNNEI. The CDR3 region is CASSGTGSSYNSPLHF. The CDR3, as DNA: TGTGCCAGCAGTGGGACAGGGAGCTCCTATAATTCACCCCTCCACTTT.

V gene TRBV5-1 combines with J gene TRBJ2-1; the D gene is possibly TRBD2 (6 bases). V gave up 3 bases and J gave up 8 bases, with 12 bases separating them. This CDR3 comprises 13 residues. Germline CDR1 and CDR2: SGHRS and YFSETQ. The DNA of the CDR3 is TGCGCCAGCAGCTCGGGGTGGGGGGATGAGCAGTTCTTC. This codes for CASSSGWGDEQFF.

The chain couples TRBV5-1 to TRBJ2-7; a weak D match, TRBD1 (6 bases). CDR1 is SGHRS, CDR2 YFSETQ, per germline. This CDR3 is 13 amino acids long. V was shortened by 0 bases and J by 6 bases, with 10 bases between the two germline ends. The CDR3 here is CASSLEGVGEQYF. The CDR3 coding sequence is TGCGCCAGCAGCTTGGAGGGGGTCGGCGAGCAGTACTTC.